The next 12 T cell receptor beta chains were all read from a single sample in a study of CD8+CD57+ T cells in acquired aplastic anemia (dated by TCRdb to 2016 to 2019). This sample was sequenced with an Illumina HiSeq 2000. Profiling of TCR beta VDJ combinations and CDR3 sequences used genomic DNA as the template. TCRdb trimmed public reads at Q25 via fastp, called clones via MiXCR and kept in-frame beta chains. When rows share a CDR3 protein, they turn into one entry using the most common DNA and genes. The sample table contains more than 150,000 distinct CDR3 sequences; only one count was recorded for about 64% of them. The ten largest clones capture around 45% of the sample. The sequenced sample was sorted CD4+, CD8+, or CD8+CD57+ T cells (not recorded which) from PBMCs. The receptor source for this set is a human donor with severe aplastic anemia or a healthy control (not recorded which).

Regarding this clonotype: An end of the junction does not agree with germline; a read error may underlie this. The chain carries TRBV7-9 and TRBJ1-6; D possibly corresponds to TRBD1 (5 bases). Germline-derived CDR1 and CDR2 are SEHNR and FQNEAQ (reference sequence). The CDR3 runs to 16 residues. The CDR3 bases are TGCGCCAGCAGCTTGGGTATCTGGCAGGGAAAATCACCCCTCCACTTT. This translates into CASSLGIWQGKSPLHF.

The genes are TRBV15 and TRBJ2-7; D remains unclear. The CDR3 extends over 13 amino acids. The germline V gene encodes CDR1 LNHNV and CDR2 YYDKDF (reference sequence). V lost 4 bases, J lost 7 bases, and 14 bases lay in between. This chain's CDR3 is CATSNMPSSEQYF. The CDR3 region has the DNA TGTGCCACCAGCAATATGCCCTCGAGTGAGCAGTACTTC.

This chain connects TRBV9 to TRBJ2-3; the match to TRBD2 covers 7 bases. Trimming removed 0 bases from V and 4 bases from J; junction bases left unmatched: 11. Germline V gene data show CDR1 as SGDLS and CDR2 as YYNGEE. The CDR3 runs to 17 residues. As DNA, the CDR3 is TGTGCCAGCAGCGTAGAGGCTAGCGGTCTGAGCTCAGATACGCAGTATTTT. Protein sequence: CASSVEASGLSSDTQYF.

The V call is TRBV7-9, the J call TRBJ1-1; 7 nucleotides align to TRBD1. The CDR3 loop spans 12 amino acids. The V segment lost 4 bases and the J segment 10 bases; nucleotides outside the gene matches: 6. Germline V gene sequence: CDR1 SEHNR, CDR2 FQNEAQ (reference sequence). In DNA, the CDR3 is TGTGCCAGCAGCTCCCCCGGGACAGCAGCTTTCTTT. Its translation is CASSSPGTAAFF. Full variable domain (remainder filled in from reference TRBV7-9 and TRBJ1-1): DTGVSQNPRHKITKRGQNVTFRCDPISEHNRLYWYRQTLGQGPEFLTYFQNEAQLEKSRLLSDRFSAERPKGSFSTLEIQRTEQGDSAMYLCASSSPGTAAFFGQGTRLTVV.

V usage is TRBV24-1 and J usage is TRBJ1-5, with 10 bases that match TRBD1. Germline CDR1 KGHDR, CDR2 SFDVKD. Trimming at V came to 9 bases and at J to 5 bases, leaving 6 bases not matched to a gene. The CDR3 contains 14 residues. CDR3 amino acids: CATSGQGYYQPQHF. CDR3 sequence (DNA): TGTGCCACCTCGGGACAGGGGTATTATCAGCCCCAGCATTTT.

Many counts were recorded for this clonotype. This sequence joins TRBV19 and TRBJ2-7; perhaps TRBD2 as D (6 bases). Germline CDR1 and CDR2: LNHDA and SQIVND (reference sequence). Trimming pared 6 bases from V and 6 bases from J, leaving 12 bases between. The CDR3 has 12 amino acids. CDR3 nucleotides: TGTGCCAGTAGCTCGGGACTCCTCGAGCAGTACTTC. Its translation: CASSSGLLEQYF.

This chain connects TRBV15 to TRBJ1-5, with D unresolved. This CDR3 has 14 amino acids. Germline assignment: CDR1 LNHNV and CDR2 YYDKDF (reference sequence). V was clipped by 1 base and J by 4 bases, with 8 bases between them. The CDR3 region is CATSRAAPNQPQHF. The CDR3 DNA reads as TGTGCCACCAGCAGAGCGGCCCCGAATCAGCCCCAGCATTTT.

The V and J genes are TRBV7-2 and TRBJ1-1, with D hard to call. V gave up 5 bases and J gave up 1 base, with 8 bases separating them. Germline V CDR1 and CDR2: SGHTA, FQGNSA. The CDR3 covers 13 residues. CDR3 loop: CASSVPTNTEAFF. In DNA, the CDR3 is TGTGCCAGCAGCGTCCCTACGAACACTGAAGCTTTCTTT. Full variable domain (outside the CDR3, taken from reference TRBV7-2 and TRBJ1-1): GAGVSQSPSNKVTEKGKDVELRCDPISGHTALYWYRQSLGQGLEFLIYFQGNSAPDKSGLPSDRFSAERTGGSVSTLTIQRTQQEDSAVYLCASSVPTNTEAFFGQGTRLTVV.

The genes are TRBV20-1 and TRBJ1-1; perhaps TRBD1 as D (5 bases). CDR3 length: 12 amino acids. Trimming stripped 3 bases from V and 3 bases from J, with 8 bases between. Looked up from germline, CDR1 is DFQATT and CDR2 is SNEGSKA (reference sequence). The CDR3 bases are TGCAGTGCTAGGATAGGGGACACTGAAGCTTTCTTT. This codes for CSARIGDTEAFF.

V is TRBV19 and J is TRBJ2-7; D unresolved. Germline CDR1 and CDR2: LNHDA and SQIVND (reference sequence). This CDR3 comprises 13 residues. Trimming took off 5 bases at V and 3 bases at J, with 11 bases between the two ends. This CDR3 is CASSFGPGYEQYF. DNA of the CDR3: TGTGCCAGTAGTTTTGGGCCGGGCTACGAGCAGTACTTC.

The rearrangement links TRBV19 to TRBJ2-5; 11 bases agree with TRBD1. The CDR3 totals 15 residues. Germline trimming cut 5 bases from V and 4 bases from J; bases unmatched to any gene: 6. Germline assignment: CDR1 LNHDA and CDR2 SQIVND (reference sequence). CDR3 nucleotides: TGTGCCAGTAGTCCGCGGACAGGGGGCGCAGAGACCCAGTACTTC. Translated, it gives CASSPRTGGAETQYF.

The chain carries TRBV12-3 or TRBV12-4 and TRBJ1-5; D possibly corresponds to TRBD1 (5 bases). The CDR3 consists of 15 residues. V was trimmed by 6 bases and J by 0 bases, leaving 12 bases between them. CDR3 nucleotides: TGTGCCAGCAGCCCCGGGGGGTATAGCAATCAGCCCCAGCATTTT. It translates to CASSPGGYSNQPQHF.